The TCR beta chain under discussion was sequenced for a study of cytomegalovirus exposure and HLA in healthy donors. Study at large: Researchers previously reported finding about 110 million unique TCR beta sequences from 150 million to 200 million T cells.

The V end lost 6 bases, the J end lost 9 bases, and 18 bases lay between the germline ends. From germline, CDR1 is MNHEY and CDR2 SVGAGI. The CDR3 spans 15 residues. Broader study findings: A later analysis showed HLA-associated TCR beta chains outstripping equally common others in clonal expansion.

Concerning this clone itself: The antigen is unknown.

PCR involved 60 Vbeta and 13 Jbeta primers. TCRdb keeps only in-frame clones here, not all; method: immunoSEQ multiplex PCR. The data contain under 150,000 clones, roughly four fifths of them seen just once; the ten biggest clones take up 1.4% to 1.5%. What was sequenced was PBMCs. The sequence derives from a man aged 25 to 40 in good health and CMV-seropositive. This sequence joins TRBV6-5 and TRBJ1-6; D call uncertain. The CDR3 DNA follows: TGTGCCAGCAGCGACGGGGTCTCCTCAGGTTCACCCCTCCACTTT. Translated: CASSDGVSSGSPLHF.